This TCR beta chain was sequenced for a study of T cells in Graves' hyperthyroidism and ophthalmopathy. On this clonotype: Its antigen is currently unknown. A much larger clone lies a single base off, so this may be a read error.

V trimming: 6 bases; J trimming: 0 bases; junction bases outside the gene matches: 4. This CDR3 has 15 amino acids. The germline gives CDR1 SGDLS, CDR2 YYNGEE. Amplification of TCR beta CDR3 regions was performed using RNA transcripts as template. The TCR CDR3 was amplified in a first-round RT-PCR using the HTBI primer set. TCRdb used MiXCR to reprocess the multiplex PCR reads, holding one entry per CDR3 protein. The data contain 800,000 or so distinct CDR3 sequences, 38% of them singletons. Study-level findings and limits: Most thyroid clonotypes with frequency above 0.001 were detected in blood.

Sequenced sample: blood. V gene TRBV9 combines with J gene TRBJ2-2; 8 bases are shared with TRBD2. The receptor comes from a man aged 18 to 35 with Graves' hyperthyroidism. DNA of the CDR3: TGTGCCAGCAACGCTAGCGGGTCGAACACCGGGGAGCTGTTTTTT. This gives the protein CASNASGSNTGELFF.